The rows below give T cell receptor beta chains drawn from one sample of a study of blood T cell repertoires in COVID-19. The method was immunoSEQ multiplex PCR; TCRdb's version includes in-frame clones alone and lacks a portion of them. The sample lists about 240,000 clones, about 83% occurring once. The sample was peripheral blood. The receptor source for this set is a human donor in a cohort sampled during active COVID-19. Each CDR3 is given with its conserved first and last residue. Fields, in order: J gene, D gene, V gene, CDR3 DNA, CDR3 protein. D genes are given only for firm matches.

TRBJ2-7	TRBD1	TRBV13	TGTGCCAGCAGCCACAGGGGCGCCTACGAGCAGTACTTC	CASSHRGAYEQYF
TRBJ2-5	-	TRBV7-6	TGTGCCAGCAGCTTAGGGGCAGAGACCCAGTACTTC	CASSLGAETQYF
TRBJ2-7	TRBD2	TRBV7-2	TGTGCCAGCAGCTTTGTGCGCGGGGGGCAGTACTTC	CASSFVRGGQYF
TRBJ1-1	TRBD1	TRBV18	TGTGCCAGCTCACCAACACGACAGGGGGGTACTGAAGCTTTCTTT	CASSPTRQGGTEAFF
TRBJ2-7	-	TRBV2	TGTGCCAGCAGATTGTACTACTCCTACGAGCAGTACTTC	CASRLYYSYEQYF
TRBJ2-7	TRBD2	TRBV7-9	TGTGCCAGCAGCTTAGGCGGGAGATGGGTGTACGAGCAGTACTTC	CASSLGGRWVYEQYF
TRBJ1-1	-	TRBV11-2	TGTGCCAGCAGCTTAGGCAGGGTAGCTTTCTTT	CASSLGRVAFF
TRBJ1-4	-	TRBV30	TGTGCCTGGAGTCTGGGGCCTAATGAAAAACTGTTTTTT	CAWSLGPNEKLFF
TRBJ2-5	-	TRBV7-8	TGTGCCAGCAGCTCCAAGACCGGTGGAGGAGAGACCCAGTACTTC	CASSSKTGGGETQYF
TRBJ1-5	TRBD1	TRBV4-1	TGCGCCAGCAGCTCACAGGGGGCCGGGCAGCCCCAGCATTTT	CASSSQGAGQPQHF